This passage covers 9 T cell receptor beta chains from one sample sequenced in a study of CD8 T cells in Susac syndrome. Random hexamers were used to reverse transcribe the RNA input (0.5 to 1 ug). Each CDR3 protein is one row after TCRdb ran MiXCR on the immunoSEQ multiplex PCR reads. The table has about 150,000 distinct CDR3 sequences, around 96% seen once; the top ten hold around 0.12%. The sequenced sample consisted of CD4+ T cells from PBMCs. All receptors come from a human donor with Susac syndrome.

V and J are TRBV12-3 or TRBV12-4 and TRBJ2-7; no firm D call. The V end lost 6 bases, the J end lost 0 bases, and 15 bases lay between the germline ends. This CDR3 has 15 residues. CDR3 sequence: CASSPGWQSSYEQYF. In DNA, the CDR3 is TGTGCCAGCAGCCCCGGTTGGCAGAGCTCCTACGAGCAGTACTTC.

This clonotype has just one count. The chain is built from TRBV20-1 and TRBJ1-4; D gene unclear. Deletions cut 7 bases from V and 7 bases from J, with 19 bases between. Germline-derived CDR1 and CDR2 are DFQATT and SNEGSKA (reference sequence). This CDR3 contains 14 residues. CDR3 sequence (DNA): TGCAGTGTATGGTCACGGGGTAGCTTTGAAAAACTGTTTTTT. Its protein is CSVWSRGSFEKLFF.

The rearrangement links TRBV6-2 or TRBV6-3 to TRBJ1-6, with TRBD1 matching 7 bases. Germline assignment: CDR1 MNHEY and CDR2 SVGEGT. The CDR3 has 14 amino acids. V shed 6 bases and J 7 bases; nucleotides not matched to a gene: 6. CDR3 loop: CASSATGQNSPLHF. The CDR3 DNA sequence: TGTGCCAGCAGCGCGACAGGGCAGAATTCACCCCTCCACTTT.

This clonotype has a handful of counts. The V call is TRBV28, the J call TRBJ2-6; unclear D gene. The germline CDR1 and CDR2 sequences are MDHEN and SYDVKM. CDR3 length: 16 amino acids. V was shortened by 1 base and J by 1 base, with 8 bases between the two germline ends. DNA of the CDR3: TGTGCCAGCAGTTTATACTCCGGGTCTGGGGCCAACGTCCTGACTTTC. Its protein product is CASSLYSGSGANVLTF.

V and J are TRBV11-2 and TRBJ2-1; D is uncertain. The CDR3 is 15 amino acids. Germline CDR1 SGHAT, CDR2 FQNNGV. V was trimmed by 5 bases and J by 1 base, leaving 12 bases between them. Here the CDR3 DNA reads TGTGCCAGCAGCCCAGACCTAGTATCCTACAATGAGCAGTTCTTC. Protein: CASSPDLVSYNEQFF. The whole variable domain, filled in from reference TRBV11-2 and TRBJ2-1, reads EAGVAQSPRYKIIEKRQSVAFWCNPISGHATLYWYQQILGQGPKLLIQFQNNGVVDDSQLPKDRFSAERLKGVDSTLKIQPAKLEDSAVYLCASSPDLVSYNEQFFGPGTRLTVL.

This chain connects TRBV19 to TRBJ1-2; 9 nucleotides agree with TRBD1. The CDR3 is 14 amino acids. V was clipped by 7 bases and J by 3 bases; unmatched bases: 6. Germline CDR1 reads LNHDA; CDR2 reads SQIVND (reference sequence). CDR3 region: CASTQGQGYYGYTF. The CDR3 DNA follows: TGTGCCAGTACCCAGGGACAGGGCTACTATGGCTACACCTTC.

The rearrangement uses TRBV7-2 and TRBJ2-1; D unclear. This CDR3 region has 17 residues. V lost 1 base and J 4 bases, leaving 17 bases between the germline ends. Germline V gives CDR1 SGHTA, CDR2 FQGNSA. CDR3 DNA: TGTGCCAGCAGCTTAGAGACTGGTGGCCTCCGTTACAATGAGCAGTTCTTC. It encodes CASSLETGGLRYNEQFF.

The chain employs TRBV20-1 and TRBJ2-1, with 7 nucleotides matching TRBD2. Germline loops: CDR1 DFQATT, CDR2 SNEGSKA (reference sequence). V lost 6 bases to trimming and J lost 7 bases; unmatched junction nucleotides: 12. There are 14 residues in the CDR3. CDR3 coding DNA: TGCAGTGCCTATTCCGGGACTATTGAGAATGAGCAGTTCTTC. This encodes CSAYSGTIENEQFF.

The rearrangement links TRBV27 to TRBJ2-3; 7 bases are shared with TRBD2. In germline, CDR1 is MNHEY, CDR2 SMNVEV (reference sequence). CDR3 length: 15 residues. Trimming removed 4 bases from V and 1 base from J; junction bases left unmatched: 5. In DNA, the CDR3 is TGTGCCAGCAGTTCGTCCGCGGGGGGCACAGATACGCAGTATTTT. This translates into CASSSSAGGTDTQYF.